What follows are 5 T cell receptor beta chains derived from one specimen sequenced in a study of CD4 and CD8 cells across lung adenocarcinoma regions. One entry per CDR3 protein, called by TCRdb with MiXCR from the PCR reads. The sample records tens of thousands of distinct CDR3 sequences, 52% being singletons. The sample comprised CD4+ T cells from the center of a lung tumor. Every receptor here comes from a male donor with lung adenocarcinoma. The CD4 and CD8 labels of this study may be unreliable.

The rearrangement joins TRBV11-3 to TRBJ2-1, with D unclear. V lost 4 bases and J 0 bases, leaving 10 bases between the germline ends. The CDR3 contains 15 residues. In germline, CDR1 is SGHNT, CDR2 YENEEA. The CDR3 bases are TGTGCCAGCAGCTCATACAGCAACTCCTACAATGAGCAGTTCTTC. It translates to CASSSYSNSYNEQFF. The whole variable domain, remainder taken from reference TRBV11-3 and TRBJ2-1, is EAGVVQSPRYKIIEKKQPVAFWCNPISGHNTLYWYLQNLGQGPELLIRYENEEAVDDSQLPKDRFSAERLKGVDSTLKIQPAELGDSAVYLCASSSYSNSYNEQFFGPGTRLTVL.

Details on this clonotype: The junction does not match germline at one end; this may be a read error. This rearrangement joins TRBV5-1 to TRBJ2-3; TRBD2 matches 7 bases. This CDR3 has 15 residues. In germline, CDR1 is SGHRS, CDR2 YFSETQ. The CDR3, as DNA: TGCGCCAGCAGCTTGGGAGGGAGGGCCGCAGATACGCAGTACTTT. Its translation: CASSLGGRAADTQYF.

The CDR3 DNA sequence: TGTGCCAGCAGCCCAGAACAGCCCCCCTCTTCTGGCTACACCTTC. It specifies CASSPEQPPSSGYTF. The chain combines TRBV7-2 with TRBJ1-2, with D unresolved. V was pared by 5 bases and J by 7 bases, with 20 bases between. There are 15 residues in the CDR3. CDR1 and CDR2 (germline): SGHTA, FQGNSA.

This clonotype was counted at least ten times. CDR3 protein: CASSSGYDTQYF. For the CDR3, the DNA is TGTGCCAGCAGTTCAGGGTACGATACGCAGTATTTT. The chain has TRBV6-2 or TRBV6-3 and TRBJ2-3; TRBD1 might be the D (5 bases). The V and J ends lost 4 bases and 6 bases respectively, with 8 bases between them. CDR1 is MNHEY, CDR2 SVGEGT, per germline. The CDR3 is 12 residues long.

In this sample, this clonotype turned up a few times. The rearrangement uses TRBV12-3 or TRBV12-4 and TRBJ2-5; 8 nucleotides line up with TRBD2. V dropped 7 bases and J dropped 5; count of bases not matched to a gene: 12. CDR3 length: 15 residues. The CDR3 DNA reads TGTGCCAGCAACCGGGGGGGGGGGGTCCGGGAGACCCAGTACTTC. It yields the protein CASNRGGGVRETQYF.